Listed here are 12 T cell receptor beta chains from one sample, sequenced in a study of post-analysis software for immune sequencing data. No antigen has been identified for these receptors. Presence of unique molecular identifiers characterized the TCR beta cDNA libraries. Via MiXCR, TCRdb re-called the PCR reads, giving one row per CDR3 protein. The sample lists about 380,000 distinct CDR3 sequences; roughly 35% were seen once. Regarding the study as a whole: Patients used about five TRBV segments, including TRBV5-6, TRBV5-1 and TRBV20-1, more often than controls.

The specimen was blood. The source of these receptors is a girl aged 10 to 17 with multiple sclerosis.

The V call is TRBV28, the J call TRBJ1-4; D not certain. This CDR3 comprises 16 residues. The ends were cut back, 2 bases at V and 4 bases at J, with 14 bases in the middle. The germline V gene encodes CDR1 MDHEN and CDR2 SYDVKM. The CDR3, as DNA: TGTGCCAGCAGTTTAGTGGGGAACAGCCTTAATGAAAAACTGTTTTTT. Protein: CASSLVGNSLNEKLFF.

This clonotype was counted only a few times. The rearrangement joins TRBV12-3 or TRBV12-4 to TRBJ2-1, with 12 bases identical to TRBD2. CDR3 length equals 16 residues. Losses at the gene ends were 6 bases for V and 3 bases for J; bases not matched to a gene: 6. CDR3 amino acids: CASRRTSGVIYNEQFF. CDR3 DNA: TGTGCCAGCAGGAGGACTAGCGGGGTGATCTACAATGAGCAGTTCTTC.

A single count supports this clonotype. V gene TRBV15 combines with J gene TRBJ1-5; no clear D gene. V was pared by 0 bases and J by 4 bases, with 7 bases between. This CDR3 is built from 14 residues. CDR1 is LNHNV and CDR2 is YYDKDF in the germline V gene (reference sequence). This chain's CDR3 is CATSRDIGNQPQHF. The DNA of the CDR3 is TGTGCCACCAGCAGAGATATAGGAAATCAGCCCCAGCATTTT.

A few counts support this clonotype. The chain is built from TRBV5-1 and TRBJ2-7; no reliable D call. In germline, CDR1 is SGHRS, CDR2 YFSETQ. This CDR3 has 13 residues. The V end lost 0 bases, the J end lost 6 bases, and 10 bases lay between the germline ends. CDR3 sequence (DNA): TGCGCCAGCAGCTTGGATGGGATCAGCGAGCAGTACTTC. The encoded protein is CASSLDGISEQYF.

The CDR3 bases are TGTGCCAGCAGCTTAGAACTGGGTAATTCACCCCTCCACTTT. Translation gives CASSLELGNSPLHF. The chain links TRBV7-2 to TRBJ1-6; D is uncertain. V was clipped by 1 base and J by 6 bases, with 7 bases between them. This CDR3 spans 14 amino acids. Germline values: CDR1 SGHTA, CDR2 FQGNSA.

V usage is TRBV5-5 and J usage is TRBJ1-5; D is uncertain. In germline, CDR1 is SGHKS, CDR2 YYEKEE (reference sequence). V lost 1 base, J lost 3 bases, and 11 bases lay in between. CDR3 size: 15 residues. CDR3 sequence reads: CASSLRVTLNQPQHF. The CDR3 DNA follows: TGTGCCAGCAGCTTGCGGGTGACCCTCAATCAGCCCCAGCATTTT.

This clonotype occurred a few times. V gene TRBV6-5 combines with J gene TRBJ2-7; D possibly corresponds to TRBD1 (6 bases). The CDR3 spans 13 residues. CDR1 and CDR2 (germline): MNHEY, SVGAGI. V was clipped by 2 bases and J by 3 bases, with 8 bases between them. The CDR3 loop is CASSYDRSYEQYF. DNA for the CDR3: TGTGCCAGCAGTTACGACAGGAGCTACGAGCAGTACTTC.

The chain employs TRBV12-3 or TRBV12-4 and TRBJ2-3; D is possibly TRBD2 (5 bases). The CDR3 has 14 amino acids. Trimming cost V 3 bases and J 4 bases, with 11 bases left between them. The CDR3 DNA is TGTGCCAGCAGTTTCCCTGGGAGTGCAGATACGCAGTATTTT. Protein product: CASSFPGSADTQYF.

The chain joins TRBV24-1 to TRBJ1-2, with 7 bases lining up with TRBD1. Germline CDR1 and CDR2: KGHDR and SFDVKD. The CDR3 loop spans 12 amino acids. The ends lost 9 bases at V and 4 bases at J; junction bases unmatched: 4. The CDR3 loop reads CATWDSAYGYTF. DNA of the CDR3: TGTGCCACCTGGGACAGTGCCTATGGCTACACCTTC.

This chain uses TRBV5-1 with TRBJ1-5, with TRBD1 matching over 11 bases. The junction had 10 bases not matched to a gene; V was cut back by 4 bases and J by 7 bases. CDR1 SGHRS and CDR2 YFSETQ come from the germline V gene. This CDR3 is built from 16 residues. In DNA form, the CDR3 reads TGCGCCAGCAGCCCGGGACAGGGGGAGCTACGGCAGCCCCAGCATTTT. It translates to CASSPGQGELRQPQHF.

On this clonotype itself: One end of the junction fails to match germline, which may point to a read error. The chain combines TRBV5-6 with TRBJ1-1; no definite D call. CDR3 size: 12 residues. The germline V gene encodes CDR1 SGHDT and CDR2 YYEEEE. This CDR3 reads CAGSLRGTEAFF. CDR3 coding DNA: TGTGCCGGCAGCTTGCGCGGCACTGAAGCTTTCTTT.

V usage is TRBV20-1 and J usage is TRBJ2-5; TRBD2 might be the D (5 bases). The CDR3 spans 11 residues. V was cut by 5 bases and J by 5 bases, with 9 bases left in between. Germline CDR1 DFQATT, CDR2 SNEGSKA (reference sequence). The CDR3 DNA reads as TGCAGTGCTCTAGCTTCGGAGACCCAGTACTTC. It encodes CSALASETQYF.